One sample yielded the 18 T cell receptor beta chains listed below, sequenced in a study of blood T cell repertoires in COVID-19. The assay was immunoSEQ multiplex PCR, and TCRdb's table has in-frame clones only and misses some. The sample lists 140,000 or so clones; 75% to 85% were seen once. Sequencing was carried out using peripheral blood. Source of these receptors: a woman between 50 and 59 years old with acute or convalescent COVID-19.

This clone showed up just a few times. This rearrangement joins TRBV4-2 to TRBJ2-1, with 11 bases fitting TRBD2. There are 16 residues in the CDR3. Trimming at V came to 5 bases and at J to 8 bases, leaving 11 bases not matched to a gene. Germline CDR1 reads LGHNA; CDR2 reads YNFKEQ. CDR3 DNA: TGTGCCAGCAGCGACGTTAGCGGGGGGGCGGACCATGAGCAGTTCTTC. Translating it yields CASSDVSGGADHEQFF.

This clone occurred once. The J gene is TRBJ2-7, the V gene TRBV7-2; D is ambiguous. Trimming cost V 2 bases and J 2 bases, with 7 bases left between them. This CDR3 has 13 residues. The germline gives CDR1 SGHTA, CDR2 FQGNSA. CDR3 residues: CASSLQAAYEQYF. The CDR3 DNA reads TGTGCCAGCAGCTTACAGGCTGCCTACGAGCAGTACTTC.

This chain joins TRBV9 and TRBJ2-7, with D maybe TRBD1 (5 bases). V gave up 2 bases and J gave up 7 bases, with 16 bases separating them. This CDR3 region has 14 residues. Germline lookup yields CDR1 SGDLS and CDR2 YYNGEE. The CDR3 region is CASSVDTSEKEQYF. The CDR3 DNA follows: TGTGCCAGCAGCGTGGACACATCAGAAAAGGAGCAGTACTTC.

There are a few counts of this clone. The J gene is TRBJ1-1, the V gene TRBV19; possible D gene TRBD1, 5 bases. The CDR3 covers 15 residues. CDR1 and CDR2 (germline): LNHDA, SQIVND (reference sequence). The germline V and J ends were trimmed by 5 bases and 1 base, with 14 bases remaining between them. The CDR3 loop reads CASSEFGTGNTEAFF. CDR3 DNA: TGTGCCAGTAGTGAATTCGGTACAGGGAACACTGAAGCTTTCTTT. Full variable domain (missing parts from reference TRBV19 and TRBJ1-1): DGGITQSPKYLFRKEGQNVTLSCEQNLNHDAMYWYRQDPGQGLRLIYYSQIVNDFQKGDIAEGYSVSREKKESFPLTVTSAQKNPTAFYLCASSEFGTGNTEAFFGQGTRLTVV.

V gene TRBV28 combines with J gene TRBJ2-3, with 7 bases matching TRBD1. CDR1 is MDHEN and CDR2 is SYDVKM in the germline V gene. The CDR3 consists of 14 residues. V shed 6 bases and J 2 bases; nucleotides not matched to a gene: 5. The DNA for the CDR3 is TGTGCCAGCAGCAGGGGGACAGCCACAGATACGCAGTATTTT. Residues: CASSRGTATDTQYF.

The chain combines TRBV29-1 with TRBJ2-3, with a weak D call TRBD2 (6 bases). Germline V gene lookup returns CDR1 SQVTM and CDR2 ANQGSEA. The CDR3 is made up of 16 amino acids. V lost 4 bases and J 1 base, leaving 18 bases between the germline ends. CDR3 sequence reads: CSVGRELATGTDTQYF. In DNA, the CDR3 is TGCAGCGTTGGAAGGGAACTAGCAACTGGCACAGATACGCAGTATTTT.

The CDR3 here is CASSEGGDTDTQYF. For the CDR3, the DNA is TGTGCCAGCAGTGAGGGAGGGGACACAGATACGCAGTATTTT. The chain carries TRBV6-1 and TRBJ2-3; 7 nucleotides align to TRBD2. The CDR3 covers 14 residues. Germline V gives CDR1 MNHNS, CDR2 SASEGT. V shed 3 bases and J 2 bases; nucleotides not matched to a gene: 2.

This clone has only one observation. V usage is TRBV7-6 and J usage is TRBJ2-7; 12 nucleotides align to TRBD2. V shed 4 bases, J shed 4 bases, and the junction held 5 bases outside the gene matches. CDR1 and CDR2 from the germline V gene are SGHVS and FNYEAQ. The length of the CDR3 is 15 residues. The CDR3 DNA is TGTGCCAGCAGCTCTGGGACTAGCGGGCAATACGAGCAGTACTTC. This sequence encodes CASSSGTSGQYEQYF.

This chain links TRBV29-1 with TRBJ2-3; TRBD2 is a possible D gene (7 bases). The CDR3 runs 12 residues. Per germline, CDR1 SQVTM and CDR2 ANQGSEA. CDR3 DNA: TGCAGTGGGGGGGCTAGCACAGATACGCAGTATTTT. This encodes CSGGASTDTQYF.

The chain is built from TRBV2 and TRBJ1-5; D gene unclear. The germline CDR1 and CDR2 sequences are SNHLY and FYNNEI. The CDR3 covers 16 residues. V lost 3 bases, J lost 6 bases, and 18 bases lay in between. The CDR3 protein is CASSEAAHQSGQPQHF. DNA of the CDR3: TGTGCCAGCAGTGAGGCGGCTCACCAATCGGGTCAGCCCCAGCATTTT.

The rearrangement joins TRBV10-2 to TRBJ1-5; D call uncertain. From germline, CDR1 is WSHSY and CDR2 SAAADI. Trimming shortened V by 6 bases and J by 6 bases, and 9 bases separated the two germline ends. The CDR3 totals 12 residues. CDR3 sequence: CASSAYSQPQHF. The CDR3 DNA is TGCGCCAGCAGCGCCTATTCTCAGCCCCAGCATTTT.

This clone was observed a handful of times. This rearrangement joins TRBV9 to TRBJ2-2; 7 bases are shared with TRBD1. Germline V gene lookup returns CDR1 SGDLS and CDR2 YYNGEE. The ends lost 4 bases at V and 4 bases at J; junction bases unmatched: 10. The CDR3 is 16 amino acids. Here the CDR3 reads CASSPGTARTTGELFF. CDR3 bases: TGTGCCAGCAGCCCAGGGACAGCGCGAACCACCGGGGAGCTGTTTTTT. The full variable domain, its missing parts supplied by reference TRBV9 and TRBJ2-2, is DSGVTQTPKHLITATGQRVTLRCSPRSGDLSVYWYQQSLDQGLQFLIQYYNGEERAKGNILERFSAQQFPDLHSELNLSSLELGDSALYFCASSPGTARTTGELFFGEGSRLTVL.

This chain connects TRBV2 to TRBJ1-1; 7 nucleotides match TRBD1. Germline assignment: CDR1 SNHLY and CDR2 FYNNEI. The CDR3 contains 15 residues. V shed 2 bases, J shed 2 bases, and the junction held 5 bases outside the gene matches. CDR3 sequence (DNA): TGTGCCAGCAGTGAATTCGGGACAGATAACACTGAAGCTTTCTTT. This encodes CASSEFGTDNTEAFF.

This sequence joins TRBV30 and TRBJ1-1; tentative D call: TRBD1 (5 bases). The V and J ends lost 1 base and 1 base respectively, with 7 bases between them. Germline lookup yields CDR1 GTSNPN and CDR2 SVGIG (reference sequence). CDR3 length equals 13 residues. The CDR3 loop is CAWSEQGNTEAFF. Written as DNA, the CDR3 is TGTGCCTGGAGTGAGCAGGGGAACACTGAAGCTTTCTTT. Looking up the rest from reference TRBV30 and TRBJ1-1 gives the full variable domain: SQTIHQWPATLVQPVGSPLSLECTVEGTSNPNLYWYRQAAGRGLQLLFYSVGIGQISSEVPQNLSASRPQDRQFILSSKKLLLSDSGFYLCAWSEQGNTEAFFGQGTRLTVV.

The chain has TRBV27 and TRBJ1-1; D is unclear. This CDR3 has 13 amino acids. From germline, CDR1 is MNHEY and CDR2 SMNVEV (reference sequence). V gave up 4 bases and J gave up 7 bases, with 13 bases separating them. Written as DNA, the CDR3 is TGTGCCAGCAGTTCCCTGAGGGAGGATGAAGCTTTCTTT. This translates into CASSSLREDEAFF.

The chain uses TRBV7-8 and TRBJ1-5; possibly TRBD1 for D (5 bases). The CDR3 has 13 amino acids. Trimming shortened V by 4 bases and J by 6 bases, and 10 bases separated the two germline ends. Looked up from germline, CDR1 is SGHVS and CDR2 is FQNEAQ. CDR3 sequence reads: CASSSVGGQPQHF. The CDR3 region has the DNA TGTGCCAGCAGCTCAGTCGGGGGTCAGCCCCAGCATTTT.

This chain links TRBV9 with TRBJ1-1, with D possibly being TRBD1 (5 bases). V shed 7 bases and J shed 0 bases, with 10 bases lying between them. Germline V gives CDR1 SGDLS, CDR2 YYNGEE. CDR3 length: 13 residues. CDR3 nucleotides: TGTGCCAGCCACAGGCTCTTGAACACTGAAGCTTTCTTT. This encodes CASHRLLNTEAFF. Combining the CDR3 with reference TRBV9 and TRBJ1-1 gives the whole variable domain DSGVTQTPKHLITATGQRVTLRCSPRSGDLSVYWYQQSLDQGLQFLIQYYNGEERAKGNILERFSAQQFPDLHSELNLSSLELGDSALYFCASHRLLNTEAFFGQGTRLTVV.

The chain couples TRBV6-1 to TRBJ1-2; weak D call: TRBD1 (6 bases). Germline CDR1 and CDR2: MNHNS and SASEGT. The CDR3 has 14 residues. The V and J ends lost 5 bases and 1 base respectively, with 11 bases between them. CDR3 in DNA: TGTGCCAGCAGTCCCACAGGGAATAACTATGGCTACACCTTC. The encoded protein is CASSPTGNNYGYTF.